The sequence of this T cell receptor beta chain was determined in a study of OX40 agonist ivuxolimab in advanced cancers. Profiled with immunoSEQ multiplex PCR; TCRdb holds only in-frame clones, not every one. The data hold roughly 24,000 clones, with approximately 85% observed a single time. Germline CDR1 and CDR2: SGDLS and YYNGEE. The V gene lost 4 bases and the J gene lost 6 bases, with 16 bases spanning the gap. This CDR3 comprises 15 residues. V gene TRBV9 combines with J gene TRBJ2-2; D is ambiguous. The sequencing used CD4+ or CD8+ T cells sorted from blood, collected in a trial of the OX40 agonist ivuxolimab. This receptor was identified in an adult with an advanced solid tumor such as melanoma, head and neck, liver or kidney cancer. CDR3 residues: CASSQTRLFPGELFF. CDR3 sequence (DNA): TGTGCCAGCAGCCAGACGAGGTTATTCCCCGGGGAGCTGTTTTTT. Drawing the rest from reference TRBV9 and TRBJ2-2, the complete variable domain is DSGVTQTPKHLITATGQRVTLRCSPRSGDLSVYWYQQSLDQGLQFLIQYYNGEERAKGNILERFSAQQFPDLHSELNLSSLELGDSALYFCASSQTRLFPGELFFGEGSRLTVL.